A single sample gave rise to the 22 T cell receptor beta chains below, sequenced in a study of CD8 T cells in ankylosing spondylitis. TCRdb re-derived calls from the 5' RACE reads in MiXCR, one entry per CDR3 protein. The table has 250,000 or so distinct CDR3 sequences, about 11% seen once. Input material: blood, either unsorted or a sorted T cell fraction (not recorded which). Every receptor here comes from a male donor with ankylosing spondylitis or in good health (not recorded which).

This clonotype was recorded many times. Here the CDR3 reads CASMPGNLYNEQFF. The CDR3 DNA reads as TGTGCCAGCATGCCAGGGAATCTTTACAATGAGCAGTTCTTC. The chain is built from TRBV12-3 or TRBV12-4 and TRBJ2-1; possibly TRBD1 for D (5 bases). V was trimmed by 7 bases and J by 4 bases, leaving 14 bases between them. CDR3 length: 14 amino acids.

This clonotype has a count of ten or more. V is TRBV5-6 and J is TRBJ2-7; the match to TRBD2 covers 7 bases. Unmatched junction bases numbered 8, after V lost 4 bases and J lost 7 bases. Germline V CDR1 and CDR2: SGHDT, YYEEEE. The CDR3 totals 13 residues. CDR3 nucleotides: TGTGCCAGCAGCCCCCTTGCGGGAGAAGAGCAGTACTTC. It codes for CASSPLAGEEQYF. The full variable domain, in which reference TRBV5-6 and TRBJ2-7 provide the parts outside the CDR3, is DAGVTQSPTHLIKTRGQQVTLRCSPKSGHDTVSWYQQALGQGPQFIFQYYEEEERQRGNFPDRFSGHQFPNYSSELNVNALLLGDSALYLCASSPLAGEEQYFGPGTRLTVT.

This clonotype occurred a few times. The chain links TRBV6-1 to TRBJ1-2, with 7 bases lining up with TRBD1. This CDR3 region has 14 residues. The V gene's germline CDR1 is MNHNS and CDR2 SASEGT. After removal of 3 bases from V and 4 bases from J, the junction contained 5 bases not matched to a gene. This CDR3 is CASSEWDSTYGYTF. CDR3 bases: TGTGCCAGCAGTGAGTGGGACAGTACCTATGGCTACACCTTC.

This clonotype was found many times. V and J are TRBV6-1 and TRBJ1-2; 7 bases are a match to TRBD1. CDR1 is MNHNS and CDR2 is SASEGT in the germline V gene. V lost 6 bases, J lost 0 bases, and 7 bases stayed unmatched. The CDR3 covers 15 residues. CDR3 sequence reads: CASRVGQAANYGYTF. The CDR3 bases are TGTGCCAGCAGGGTTGGACAGGCAGCTAACTATGGCTACACCTTC.

The rearrangement joins TRBV30 to TRBJ1-5; D is unclear. V lost 0 bases to trimming and J lost 6 bases, with 9 bases between them. This CDR3 is built from 13 residues. CDR1 is GTSNPN, CDR2 SVGIG, per germline (reference sequence). The CDR3 here is CAWSVSPPQPQHF. The DNA for the CDR3 is TGTGCCTGGAGTGTTTCACCCCCTCAGCCCCAGCATTTT.

There are many counts of this clonotype. The CDR3 DNA is TGTGCCAGCAGTTTCGGCAGGACCTCCTACAATGAGCAGTTCTTC. Translation: CASSFGRTSYNEQFF. The V call is TRBV27, the J call TRBJ2-1; D not certain. Trimming left V 3 bases short and J 0 bases short, with 9 bases between. Germline V gene sequence: CDR1 MNHEY, CDR2 SMNVEV (reference sequence). This CDR3 region has 15 residues.

This clonotype appeared many times. V and J are TRBV3-1 and TRBJ1-1, with a tentative D call TRBD1 (5 bases). CDR3 length: 16 amino acids. The V and J ends lost 0 bases and 3 bases respectively, with 14 bases between them. The germline V gene encodes CDR1 LGHDT and CDR2 YNNKEL (reference sequence). CDR3 protein: CASSQDRDRADTEAFF. Written as DNA, the CDR3 is TGTGCCAGCAGCCAAGACAGAGACAGAGCGGACACTGAAGCTTTCTTT.

This clonotype was detected only a few times. V usage is TRBV3-1 and J usage is TRBJ1-4; no clear D gene. The CDR3 is 14 residues long. V was cut by 5 bases and J by 5 bases, with 12 bases left in between. Germline V gene lookup returns CDR1 LGHDT and CDR2 YNNKEL (reference sequence). The CDR3 nucleotides read TGTGCCAGCAGCTATCGTCACGGCAATGAAAAACTGTTTTTT. Encoded protein: CASSYRHGNEKLFF.

This clonotype occurred many times. This chain connects TRBV20-1 to TRBJ1-5; perhaps TRBD1 as D (5 bases). CDR1 is DFQATT and CDR2 is SNEGSKA in the germline V gene (reference sequence). The V and J ends lost 0 bases and 5 bases respectively, with 11 bases between them. The CDR3 consists of 14 residues. DNA of the CDR3: TGCAGTGCTAGAGATTTGAGGGACGATCAGCCCCAGCATTTT. The encoded protein is CSARDLRDDQPQHF.

This clonotype has a handful of counts. With a much larger clone just one base away, this may be a read error. The rearrangement links TRBV6-1 to TRBJ2-7; 10 bases map to TRBD2. V lost 9 bases and J lost 4; bases outside the gene matches: 9. Germline values: CDR1 MNHNS, CDR2 SASEGT. This CDR3 is 14 amino acids long. DNA for the CDR3: TGTGCCAGTAGCGAGCGGGGGGGCTGGTACGAGCAGTACTTC. This gives the protein CASSERGGWYEQYF.

This clonotype was observed at least ten times. The chain links TRBV5-4 to TRBJ1-3, with D maybe TRBD1 (5 bases). Germline loops: CDR1 SGHNT, CDR2 YYREEE (reference sequence). The ends were cut back, 2 bases at V and 0 bases at J, with 21 bases in the middle. The CDR3 length is 19 residues. The CDR3 here is CASSFRQTYTLSSGNTIYF. The CDR3 DNA is TGTGCCAGCAGCTTCCGACAGACTTATACTCTGAGCTCTGGAAACACCATATATTTT.

Many counts were recorded for this clonotype. The chain employs TRBV5-1 and TRBJ2-2; possible D gene TRBD2, 5 bases. In germline, CDR1 is SGHRS, CDR2 YFSETQ. This CDR3 spans 16 amino acids. V was cut by 4 bases and J by 1 base, with 14 bases left in between. The DNA of the CDR3 is TGCGCCAGCAGCCTCGTGGGGAGCAAGAACACCGGGGAGCTGTTTTTT. It is translated as CASSLVGSKNTGELFF.

This clonotype was observed a few times. V usage is TRBV7-9 and J usage is TRBJ1-6; tentatively, D is TRBD1 (6 bases). The CDR3 length is 15 residues. Germline lookup yields CDR1 SEHNR and CDR2 FQNEAQ (reference sequence). V dropped 3 bases and J dropped 6 bases, with 12 bases sitting between them. Written as DNA, the CDR3 is TGTGCCAGCAGCTTGGCACAGGGCCGTAATTCACCCCTCCACTTT. It encodes CASSLAQGRNSPLHF.

The genes are TRBV6-1 and TRBJ1-1; 7 positions match TRBD1. The germline V gene has CDR1 MNHNS and CDR2 SASEGT. The CDR3 is made up of 13 amino acids. The J segment lost 13 bases and the V segment lost 5 bases, leaving 13 bases of the junction unmatched. The CDR3 nucleotides are TGTGCCAGCAGTACAAGAGGGGGGGCAGGGGGTTTCTTT. Translated, it gives CASSTRGGAGGFF.

The sample holds many counts of this clonotype. The chain joins TRBV12-3 or TRBV12-4 to TRBJ2-7; tentatively, D is TRBD1 or TRBD2 (5 bases each). Between the trimmed V and J ends, which lost 5 bases and 3 bases, there was a span of 14 bases. This CDR3 contains 14 residues. The CDR3 reads CASSPPGRHYEQYF. The CDR3 DNA sequence: TGTGCCAGCAGTCCGCCGGGACGGCACTACGAGCAGTACTTC.

This clonotype was seen more than once but under ten times. The rearrangement joins TRBV5-1 to TRBJ2-3, with 7 bases lining up with TRBD1. The CDR3 contains 14 residues. After removal of 4 bases from V and 4 bases from J, the junction contained 6 bases not matched to a gene. Looked up from germline, CDR1 is SGHRS and CDR2 is YFSETQ. The CDR3 region has the DNA TGCGCCAGCAGCCTGGACAGGTTCCCAGATACGCAGTATTTT. This sequence encodes CASSLDRFPDTQYF.

Turning to this clonotype: Relative to the germline gene, one junction end is altered; a read error may explain this. The rearrangement uses TRBV11-2 and TRBJ2-1, with no clear D. Germline assignment: CDR1 SGHAT and CDR2 FQNNGV. CDR3 size: 12 residues. For the CDR3, the DNA is TGTACCAGCAGCCTCACGTACAATGAGCAGTTCTTC. Protein: CTSSLTYNEQFF.

This clonotype has a single count. V usage is TRBV10-3 and J usage is TRBJ1-1; TRBD1 is a possible D gene (6 bases). The CDR3 is made up of 17 amino acids. Looked up from germline, CDR1 is ENHRY and CDR2 is SYGVKD. Trimming shortened V by 5 bases and J by 0 bases, and 19 bases separated the two germline ends. The CDR3 sequence: CAISPGGAFGVNTEAFF. In nucleotides, the CDR3 is TGTGCCATCAGTCCTGGGGGGGCGTTCGGCGTGAACACTGAAGCTTTCTTT.

This clonotype occurred many times. CDR3 DNA: TGCAGTGCCCGAACCAAGCGGGAGGAACCCTACGAGCAGTACTTC. This gives the protein CSARTKREEPYEQYF. This rearrangement joins TRBV20-1 to TRBJ2-7; TRBD2 agrees at 9 bases. CDR1 DFQATT and CDR2 SNEGSKA come from the germline V gene (reference sequence). J lost 2 bases, V lost 6 bases, and 11 bases had no gene match. This CDR3 has 15 residues.

This clonotype has a count of ten or more. The chain recombines TRBV6-1 with TRBJ2-1, with D possibly called TRBD1 or TRBD2 (6 bases each). The V gene's germline CDR1 is MNHNS and CDR2 SASEGT. V was trimmed by 10 bases and J by 7 bases, leaving 20 bases between them. The CDR3 has 14 residues. The CDR3 reads CATSKGEAGNEQFF. The CDR3 DNA is TGTGCCACCAGCAAGGGGGAAGCGGGTAATGAGCAGTTCTTC.

Points on this clonotype: One junction end does not reproduce the germline sequence, and a read error may be involved. The chain has TRBV15 and TRBJ2-7, with TRBD2 matching over 13 bases. This CDR3 has 15 residues. Looked up from germline, CDR1 is LNHNV and CDR2 is YYDKDF (reference sequence). Written as DNA, the CDR3 is TGCGCCACCAACAGACTAGCGGGAGGCTCCTACGAGCAGTACTTC. Translated, it gives CATNRLAGGSYEQYF.

This clonotype was seen many times. The rearrangement uses TRBV5-1 and TRBJ1-1; D gene uncertain. CDR1 SGHRS and CDR2 YFSETQ come from the germline V gene. V was cut by 0 bases and J by 3 bases, with 6 bases left in between. This CDR3 contains 13 residues. The CDR3 nucleotides read TGCGCCAGCAGCTTGGAACGTTACACTGAAGCTTTCTTT. This gives the protein CASSLERYTEAFF.